These 23 T cell receptor beta chains originate from one sample sequenced in a study of shared clonotypes between healthy human individuals. Repertoires were generated with immunoSEQ multiplex PCR, while TCRdb's copy carries only in-frame clones and drops some. Of some 2,500,000 clones listed, about nine tenths were seen once; the top ten hold 0.37%. Sequenced sample: naive CD4+ T cells from PBMCs. The subset is: CD45RA+ positively selected. Receptor source: a man aged 18-30 years in good health. Some clones in this sample may be carry-over from other donors' samples.

The CDR3 region is CASTPPGLDQETQYF. CDR3 in DNA: TGTGCCAGCACCCCACCTGGACTAGACCAAGAGACCCAGTACTTC. The genes are TRBV28 and TRBJ2-5, with 7 bases that match TRBD2. V was pared by 7 bases and J by 0 bases, with 8 bases of the junction left unmatched. The length of the CDR3 is 15 residues. CDR1 is MDHEN, CDR2 SYDVKM, per germline.

To note about this clone: Different DNA sequences within this sample yield the same CDR3. V usage is TRBV5-1 and J usage is TRBJ1-1, with 8 bases identical to TRBD1. The CDR3 contains 14 residues. Germline-derived CDR1 and CDR2 are SGHRS and YFSETQ. V was pared by 3 bases and J by 1 base, with 2 bases of the junction left unmatched. The CDR3 sequence is CASSWGQANTEAFF. CDR3 in DNA: TGCGCCAGCAGCTGGGGACAGGCGAACACTGAAGCTTTCTTT.

The V and J genes are TRBV5-1 and TRBJ2-1; no definite D call. The CDR3 spans 16 residues. Germline loops: CDR1 SGHRS, CDR2 YFSETQ. Trimming cost V 1 base and J 0 bases, with 11 bases left between them. The CDR3 nucleotides are TGCGCCAGCAGCTTGTCGTACCCGAGCTCCTACAATGAGCAGTTCTTC. Translated: CASSLSYPSSYNEQFF.

This sequence joins TRBV6-6 and TRBJ1-1; D is unclear. Per the germline V gene, CDR1 is MNHNY and CDR2 is SVGAGI (reference sequence). V lost 2 bases to trimming and J lost 5 bases, with 12 bases between them. The CDR3 totals 14 residues. The CDR3: CASSYGGATTEAFF. Written as DNA, the CDR3 is TGTGCCAGCAGTTACGGCGGCGCGACTACTGAAGCTTTCTTT.

The rearrangement links TRBV2 to TRBJ2-1, with D hard to call. The CDR3 covers 14 residues. CDR1 and CDR2 from the germline V gene are SNHLY and FYNNEI. V was clipped by 2 bases and J by 7 bases, with 12 bases between them. The CDR3 nucleotides read TGTGCCAGCAGTGAATGGAGAGGCAGGAATGAGCAGTTCTTC. This encodes CASSEWRGRNEQFF.

The rearrangement links TRBV6-5 to TRBJ1-2; 7 nucleotides align to TRBD1. The V segment lost 0 bases and the J segment 4 bases; nucleotides outside the gene matches: 8. CDR3 size: 16 residues. Germline CDR1 reads MNHEY; CDR2 reads SVGAGI. CDR3 sequence reads: CASSYSGTVNAYGYTF. CDR3 DNA: TGTGCCAGCAGTTACTCAGGGACAGTGAACGCCTATGGCTACACCTTC.

The chain is built from TRBV28 and TRBJ2-5, with D perhaps TRBD1 or TRBD2 (5 bases each). CDR1 MDHEN and CDR2 SYDVKM come from the germline V gene. The germline V and J ends were trimmed by 7 bases and 5 bases, with 17 bases remaining between them. CDR3 length: 14 amino acids. The CDR3 nucleotides read TGTGCCAGCACCACCCCCAGCAGGGACGAGACCCAGTACTTC. It is translated as CASTTPSRDETQYF.

To note about this clone: Other nucleotide sequences in the sample specify the same CDR3. The genes are TRBV5-1 and TRBJ2-1; TRBD1 aligns across 9 bases. The CDR3 has 15 residues. Germline values: CDR1 SGHRS, CDR2 YFSETQ. After removal of 3 bases from V and 3 bases from J, the junction contained 4 bases not matched to a gene. DNA for the CDR3: TGCGCCAGCAGCTCGGGACAGGGATACTACAATGAGCAGTTCTTC. This translates into CASSSGQGYYNEQFF.

The CDR3 bases are TGTGCCAGCACCCCCGGGGCCCCCGCGGGGCCCCAGCATTTT. Translated: CASTPGAPAGPQHF. The chain is built from TRBV7-8 and TRBJ1-5; maybe TRBD1 (5 bases). The CDR3 is 14 residues long. Trimming removed 7 bases from V and 9 bases from J, with 19 bases in between. Germline CDR1 SGHVS, CDR2 FQNEAQ.

This clone was seen more than once but under ten times. V is TRBV5-4 and J is TRBJ1-2, with D possibly TRBD1 on 6 matching bases. The CDR3 is made up of 12 amino acids. The germline CDR1 and CDR2 sequences are SGHNT and YYREEE (reference sequence). Deletions cut 4 bases from V and 6 bases from J, with 10 bases between. CDR3 region: CASSTYRDGYTF. As DNA, the CDR3 is TGTGCCAGCAGCACCTACAGGGATGGCTACACCTTC.

The chain combines TRBV30 with TRBJ2-1, with D tentatively TRBD2 (5 bases). The CDR3 is 14 residues long. The ends were cut back, 1 base at V and 10 bases at J, with 17 bases in the middle. Germline V gene lookup returns CDR1 GTSNPN and CDR2 SVGIG (reference sequence). The DNA for the CDR3 is TGTGCCTGGAGTGGCCTAACACCGGGAACGGAGCAGTTCTTC. It codes for CAWSGLTPGTEQFF. Full variable domain (missing parts from reference TRBV30 and TRBJ2-1): SQTIHQWPATLVQPVGSPLSLECTVEGTSNPNLYWYRQAAGRGLQLLFYSVGIGQISSEVPQNLSASRPQDRQFILSSKKLLLSDSGFYLCAWSGLTPGTEQFFGPGTRLTVL.

The V call is TRBV7-6, the J call TRBJ2-1; D gene unclear. The ends were cut back, 2 bases at V and 0 bases at J, with 11 bases in the middle. The CDR3 runs 16 residues. Germline CDR1 is SGHVS and CDR2 is FNYEAQ. The CDR3 here is CASSLRAESSYNEQFF. The CDR3 DNA follows: TGTGCCAGCAGCTTAAGGGCCGAGAGCTCCTACAATGAGCAGTTCTTC.

To note about this clone: Other DNA sequences in this specimen translate into the identical CDR3. The chain combines TRBV29-1 with TRBJ2-3; 11 nucleotides line up with TRBD2. The CDR3 sequence is 15 residues long. The J segment lost 0 bases and the V segment lost 5 bases, leaving 4 bases of the junction unmatched. Germline lookup yields CDR1 SQVTM and CDR2 ANQGSEA. CDR3 in amino acids: CSVLGTSGSTDTQYF. CDR3 nucleotides: TGCAGCGTTCTCGGGACTAGCGGTAGCACAGATACGCAGTATTTT.

The chain combines TRBV5-1 with TRBJ2-2, with 9 bases that match TRBD1. The CDR3 loop spans 14 amino acids. Trimming removed 9 bases from V and 4 bases from J; junction bases left unmatched: 7. The germline V gene has CDR1 SGHRS and CDR2 YFSETQ. CDR3 sequence reads: CATQGQGFTGELFF. The CDR3 DNA follows: TGCGCCACCCAGGGACAGGGTTTCACCGGGGAGCTGTTTTTT.

The chain is built from TRBV12-5 and TRBJ2-5; 7 nucleotides line up with TRBD1. CDR3 length equals 15 residues. Trimming removed 5 bases from V and 3 bases from J; junction bases left unmatched: 9. Germline CDR1 reads LGHNT; CDR2 reads FRNRAP. CDR3 amino acids: CASGTQTGSEETQYF. The CDR3 DNA sequence: TGTGCTAGTGGTACTCAGACAGGGTCAGAAGAGACCCAGTACTTC.

This sequence joins TRBV6-4 and TRBJ2-1; TRBD2 aligns across 11 bases. Germline CDR1 reads MRHNA; CDR2 reads SNTAGT. This CDR3 contains 15 residues. Trimming at V came to 5 bases and at J to 9 bases, leaving 9 bases not matched to a gene. CDR3 in DNA: TGTGCCAGCAGTCCACTAGCGGGAGTTTTTAGTGAGCAGTTCTTC. Protein: CASSPLAGVFSEQFF.

J is TRBJ2-7 and V is TRBV6-6; D may be TRBD1 (5 bases). The CDR3 has 13 amino acids. The germline gives CDR1 MNHNY, CDR2 SVGAGI (reference sequence). The germline V and J ends were trimmed by 5 bases and 4 bases, with 12 bases remaining between them. CDR3: CASSGPGLYEQYF. DNA of the CDR3: TGTGCCAGCAGTGGACCAGGGTTATACGAGCAGTACTTC.

The gene calls are TRBV5-4 and TRBJ2-7, with 7 bases lining up with TRBD2. V trimming: 0 bases; J trimming: 5 bases; junction bases outside the gene matches: 5. The CDR3 sequence is 14 residues long. The germline V gene encodes CDR1 SGHNT and CDR2 YYREEE (reference sequence). The CDR3 spells CASSLEGGPNEQYF. In nucleotides, the CDR3 is TGTGCCAGCAGCTTGGAGGGAGGGCCAAACGAGCAGTACTTC.

J is TRBJ2-7 and V is TRBV28; unclear D gene. The CDR3 is 15 amino acids. Germline V gene lookup returns CDR1 MDHEN and CDR2 SYDVKM. Trimming cost V 6 bases and J 2 bases, with 17 bases left between them. This chain's CDR3 is CASSTPGVIPYEQYF. CDR3 in DNA: TGTGCCAGCAGCACCCCTGGGGTCATCCCCTACGAGCAGTACTTC.

A remark on this clone: An end of the junction differs from the germline gene, which may be a read error. V and J are TRBV6-6 and TRBJ2-7; TRBD2 matches at 7 bases. Germline V gene sequence: CDR1 MNHNY, CDR2 SVGAGI (reference sequence). The CDR3 is 12 residues long. The CDR3 protein is CASSYNSAGEDF. Written as DNA, the CDR3 is TGTGCCAGCAGTTATAACTCCGCGGGGGAGGACTTC.

V gene TRBV6-5 combines with J gene TRBJ2-1; no clear D gene. Germline CDR1 reads MNHEY; CDR2 reads SVGAGI. The V and J ends lost 2 bases and 7 bases respectively, with 3 bases between them. CDR3 length equals 11 residues. This CDR3 reads CASSYENEQFF. The CDR3 nucleotides are TGTGCCAGCAGTTACGAGAATGAGCAGTTCTTC.

The chain carries TRBV7-2 and TRBJ1-3; weak D call: TRBD1 (5 bases). Germline V gives CDR1 SGHTA, CDR2 FQGNSA. The V and J ends lost 2 bases and 0 bases respectively, with 17 bases between them. This CDR3 is built from 18 residues. The CDR3 reads CASSLMRQGTFSGNTIYF. CDR3 DNA sequence: TGTGCCAGCAGCTTAATGCGGCAGGGAACTTTCTCTGGAAACACCATATATTTT. The variable domain in full, completed from reference TRBV7-2 and TRBJ1-3, reads GAGVSQSPSNKVTEKGKDVELRCDPISGHTALYWYRQSLGQGLEFLIYFQGNSAPDKSGLPSDRFSAERTGGSVSTLTIQRTQQEDSAVYLCASSLMRQGTFSGNTIYFGEGSWLTVV.

The gene calls are TRBV5-6 and TRBJ2-1; 9 bases line up with TRBD1. From germline, CDR1 is SGHDT and CDR2 YYEEEE. The ends lost 4 bases at V and 5 bases at J; junction bases unmatched: 10. The CDR3 has 16 residues. The CDR3 is CASSPTGDRVHNEQFF. CDR3 bases: TGTGCCAGCAGCCCAACCGGGGACAGGGTACACAATGAGCAGTTCTTC.